The T cell receptor (beta chain) under discussion was sequenced for a study of blood T cells in healthy people across ages. About the study: Template switching caught about one barcoded beta molecule for each two T cells. General study results and limits: Leaving the PBMCs unsorted stopped any conclusive comparison of naive versus antigen-experienced cells.

Note on this clonotype: Its target is not known.

Alongside a J-beta primer mix, a sample-barcoded 5' primer served in a second PCR lasting about 7 to 11 cycles. TCRdb independently ran MiXCR on the 5' RACE reads; one entry per CDR3 protein. Of about 640,000 distinct CDR3 sequences detected, approximately 59% appear once; the ten largest clones hold around 37%. Sequenced material: blood. The source is a man between 60 and 75 years old in good health.

The CDR3 loop is CASSRNPGPYTGETQYF. The CDR3 nucleotides read TGTGCCAGCAGCCGCAACCCGGGACCCTACACGGGGGAGACCCAGTACTTC. The V and J genes are TRBV5-5 and TRBJ2-5; the D gene could be TRBD1 or TRBD2 (5 bases each). V was pared by 4 bases and J by 5 bases, with 24 bases between. Germline V gene lookup returns CDR1 SGHKS and CDR2 YYEKEE (reference sequence). The CDR3 sequence is 17 residues long.